This TCR beta chain was found in a study of cytomegalovirus exposure and HLA in healthy donors. The PCR employed 60 Vbeta primers together with 13 Jbeta primers. Measured with immunoSEQ multiplex PCR; TCRdb has only the in-frame clones, and not every one. This table holds approximately 130,000 clones. Notes on this clone: What it binds is not known.

Whole-study findings and limits: Data from an earlier analysis indicated that most TCR beta V segments were productive either about 87% or about 30% of the time. Reportedly, TCR beta sequences accurately predicted HLA-A and HLA-B alleles in most subjects. HLA restriction was apparent for most CMV-associated TCR beta chains in a later analysis. The classifier reportedly diagnosed cytomegalovirus status with high sensitivity and specificity.

Germline V gene sequence: CDR1 PRHDT, CDR2 FYEKMQ (reference sequence). The CDR3 has 16 amino acids. V shed 2 bases and J 5 bases; nucleotides not matched to a gene: 10. The V gene is TRBV13, the J gene TRBJ2-5; TRBD2 matches at 8 bases. The sequenced sample consisted of PBMCs. The TCR was taken from a woman aged 55-75 years in good health and CMV-seronegative. The CDR3 loop reads CASSLTSGGRRETQYF. CDR3 in DNA: TGTGCCAGCAGCTTAACCTCGGGAGGGCGGAGGGAGACCCAGTACTTC.